A selection of T cell receptor beta chains follows, all from one sample in a study of cytomegalovirus exposure and HLA in healthy donors. Clones were sequenced by immunoSEQ multiplex PCR, and TCRdb holds only the in-frame ones, with some missing. Of about 87,000 clones listed, 74% were seen once; the top ten hold approximately 20%. The specimen was PBMCs. The receptors derive from a man aged 25-45 years in good health and CMV-seropositive. CDR3s include the opening cysteine and the closing phenylalanine or tryptophan. Each record gives: clone size, D gene, J gene, V gene, CDR3 DNA, CDR3 protein. A D gene is named only where the DNA matches it firmly. Part of the rows lack a size; the others show once, few, many or a class for expanded clones.

>NA|NA|TRBJ1-1|TRBV7-3
TGTGCCAGCAGCGGACAGCAGAACACTGAAGCTTTCTTT
CASSGQQNTEAFF
>NA|TRBD2|TRBJ2-2|TRBV2
TGTGCCAGCAGCGGACTAGCGGGAGGCACCGGGGAGCTGTTTTTT
CASSGLAGGTGELFF
>NA|TRBD1|TRBJ2-6|TRBV9
TGTGCCAGCAGCGTAGATCAGGGGGCGGCTGGGGCCAACGTCCTGACTTTC
CASSVDQGAAGANVLTF
>NA|NA|TRBJ1-1|TRBV29-1
TGCAGCGTTGGGGAGGGGCGATGGACTGAAGCTTTCTTT
CSVGEGRWTEAFF
>NA|TRBD2|TRBJ2-2|TRBV9
TGTGCCAGCAGCCCCCCCGGGACTAGCGGGAGAACCGGGGAGCTGTTTTTT
CASSPPGTSGRTGELFF
>once|NA|TRBJ1-5|TRBV6-5
TGTGCCAGCAGTTACTCGGGCAGTCATCAGCCCCAGCATTTT
CASSYSGSHQPQHF
>NA|TRBD2|TRBJ2-3|TRBV19
TGTGCCAGTAGTCAACCAGCGGGAGGTATAGATACGCAGTATTTT
CASSQPAGGIDTQYF
>NA|NA|TRBJ2-6|TRBV4-2
TGTGCCAGCAGCCAAGATAGAGGGCCCGGGGCCAACGTCCTGACTTTC
CASSQDRGPGANVLTF
>once|NA|TRBJ1-5|TRBV6-1
TGTGCCAGCAAGGAGACGGCCTCGGGGCAGCCCCAGCATTTT
CASKETASGQPQHF
>NA|TRBD1|TRBJ2-3|TRBV9
TGTGCCAGCAGCGAAAGGGACAGGGTCGTCGGTACGCAGTATTTT
CASSERDRVVGTQYF
>NA|NA|TRBJ2-3|TRBV7-9
TGTGCCAGCAGCTTCGAGGGTTCGGCAGATACGCAGTATTTT
CASSFEGSADTQYF
>NA|TRBD1|TRBJ2-1|TRBV5-1
TGCGCCAGCAGCTTGGGGGCAGGGGGCTCCTACAATGAGCAGTTCTTC
CASSLGAGGSYNEQFF
>NA|NA|TRBJ2-3|TRBV6-4
TGTGCCAGCAGGGTTAGCCATCCCTACACAGATACGCAGTATTTT
CASRVSHPYTDTQYF
>NA|NA|TRBJ1-1|TRBV6-5
TGTGCCAGCAGCTCGTGGGCAAAGGAAGCTTTCTTT
CASSSWAKEAFF
>NA|NA|TRBJ1-1|TRBV29-1
TGCAGCGGAATTGTGAGTGGTGGTCCTCAGGCTGAAGCTTTCTTT
CSGIVSGGPQAEAFF
>NA|TRBD1|TRBJ2-3|TRBV15
TGTGCCACCAGCAGAGATCTAGGACAGGCCAGCACAGATACGCAGTATTTT
CATSRDLGQASTDTQYF
>NA|NA|TRBJ2-1|TRBV5-1
TGCGCCAGCAGCCTGGGGGCAAATGAAAGTGAGCAGTTCTTC
CASSLGANESEQFF
>NA|NA|TRBJ2-5|TRBV14
TGTGCCAGCAGCCAAGAATGGGCTAGGGAGTACCAAGAGACCCAGTACTTC
CASSQEWAREYQETQYF
>NA|TRBD1|TRBJ1-4|TRBV18
TGTGCCAGCTCACCGAGGACAGGGAGAAGTTCTAATGAAAAACTGTTTTTT
CASSPRTGRSSNEKLFF
>NA|TRBD2|TRBJ2-2|TRBV2
TGTGCCAGCAGGTCCGGGACTACCACCGGGGAGCTGTTTTTT
CASRSGTTTGELFF
>NA|NA|TRBJ2-1|TRBV11-2
TGTGCCAGCAGCTTAGCCAGGTACAATGAGCAGTTCTTC
CASSLARYNEQFF
>NA|TRBD2|TRBJ2-7|TRBV11-1
TGTGCCAGCAGTTTGCGACTAGCGGCTTACGAGCAGTACTTC
CASSLRLAAYEQYF